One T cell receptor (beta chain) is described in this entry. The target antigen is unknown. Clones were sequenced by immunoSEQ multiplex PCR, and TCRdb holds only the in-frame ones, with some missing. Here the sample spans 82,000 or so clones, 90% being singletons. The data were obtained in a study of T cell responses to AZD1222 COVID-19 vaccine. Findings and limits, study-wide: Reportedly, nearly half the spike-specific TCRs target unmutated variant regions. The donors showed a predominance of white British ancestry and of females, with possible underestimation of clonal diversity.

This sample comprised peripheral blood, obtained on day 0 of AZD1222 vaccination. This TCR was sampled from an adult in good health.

The CDR3 here is CSVVEGGYPKEGYTF. As DNA, the CDR3 is TGCAGCGTTGTGGAAGGGGGGTACCCCAAAGAAGGCTACACCTTC. This chain links TRBV29-1 with TRBJ1-2, with a possible D match to TRBD1 (6 bases). Germline V gives CDR1 SQVTM, CDR2 ANQGSEA. Trimming shortened V by 4 bases and J by 8 bases, and 23 bases separated the two germline ends. The CDR3 sequence is 15 residues long.